The 15 T cell receptor beta chains below all came from one sample that was sequenced in a study of T cell responses to AZD1222 COVID-19 vaccine. Method: immunoSEQ multiplex PCR; TCRdb's copy keeps in-frame clones and lacks some. Here the sample spans 150,000 or so clones, 88% being singletons. This sample comprised peripheral blood, obtained on day 0 of AZD1222 vaccination. These receptors came from an adult in good health.

The chain is built from TRBV15 and TRBJ1-2; 9 positions match TRBD1. The V gene's germline CDR1 is LNHNV and CDR2 YYDKDF (reference sequence). V was clipped by 2 bases and J by 3 bases; unmatched bases: 4. The CDR3 covers 15 residues. The CDR3 DNA sequence: TGTGCCACCAGCAGAAGGACAGGGGCTGACTATGGCTACACCTTC. Its protein is CATSRRTGADYGYTF. The full variable domain, its missing parts supplied by reference TRBV15 and TRBJ1-2, is DAMVIQNPRYQVTQFGKPVTLSCSQTLNHNVMYWYQQKSSQAPKLLFHYYDKDFNNEADTPDNFQSRRPNTSFCFLDIRSPGLGDTAMYLCATSRRTGADYGYTFGSGTRLTVV.

The chain has TRBV28 and TRBJ1-1; D possibly corresponds to TRBD1 (5 bases). Trimming took off 8 bases at V and 10 bases at J, with 17 bases between the two ends. This CDR3 is 12 amino acids long. Germline V gene sequence: CDR1 MDHEN, CDR2 SYDVKM. CDR3 protein: CASWARQGAAFF. The CDR3 coding sequence is TGTGCCAGCTGGGCCCGGCAGGGCGCAGCTTTCTTT.

Here the CDR3 reads CASSSRTSGGYYSTDTQYF. The DNA for the CDR3 is TGCGCCAGCAGCTCTAGGACTAGCGGGGGATATTATAGCACAGATACGCAGTATTTT. The chain couples TRBV4-3 to TRBJ2-3; 13 positions agree with TRBD2. CDR3 length equals 19 residues. The junction had 11 bases not matched to a gene; V was cut back by 5 bases and J by 0 bases. Germline V gene sequence: CDR1 LGHNA, CDR2 YSLEER.

J is TRBJ1-2 and V is TRBV6-5; 9 bases are a match to TRBD1. From germline, CDR1 is MNHEY and CDR2 SVGAGI. This CDR3 has 15 amino acids. V lost 5 bases and J lost 4; bases outside the gene matches: 8. The CDR3 sequence is CASSTPGTGSYGYTF. As DNA, the CDR3 is TGTGCCAGCAGTACCCCCGGGACAGGGAGCTATGGCTACACCTTC.

This chain joins TRBV27 and TRBJ1-2, with D possibly matching TRBD1 (5 bases). V was shortened by 0 bases and J by 7 bases, with 9 bases between the two germline ends. The germline gives CDR1 MNHEY, CDR2 SMNVEV (reference sequence). The CDR3 is 13 amino acids. The CDR3 is CASSLSGTLGYTF. Written as DNA, the CDR3 is TGTGCCAGCAGTTTATCGGGGACGCTTGGCTACACCTTC.

This sequence joins TRBV7-2 and TRBJ2-7; D is undetermined. Germline V CDR1 and CDR2: SGHTA, FQGNSA. With 4 bases removed from V and 2 bases from J, the gap between germline ends came to 12 bases. There are 14 residues in the CDR3. The CDR3, as DNA: TGTGCCAGCAGCTCGACGACGACGACCTACGAGCAGTACTTC. The encoded protein is CASSSTTTTYEQYF.

This clone was seen once. V usage is TRBV5-6 and J usage is TRBJ2-2; D may match TRBD1 or TRBD2 (6 bases each). The V end lost 3 bases, the J end lost 7 bases, and 13 bases lay between the germline ends. Germline V gives CDR1 SGHDT, CDR2 YYEEEE. The CDR3 runs 14 residues. The CDR3 DNA sequence: TGTGCCAGCAGCTGGGGGGCCGAAGGCGGGGAGCTGTTTTTT. Protein sequence: CASSWGAEGGELFF.

As concerns this clone: Germline is not matched at one junction end, which may reflect a read error. V and J are TRBV5-5 and TRBJ1-4; 9 nucleotides line up with TRBD1. Germline V gene lookup returns CDR1 SGHKS and CDR2 YYEKEE (reference sequence). The CDR3 contains 18 residues. CDR3 DNA: TGTGCCAGCAGATTGGTGACCGGGACAGGGCGAACTAATGAAAAACTGTTTTTT. Its translation: CASRLVTGTGRTNEKLFF. Supplemented by reference TRBV5-5 and TRBJ1-4, the full variable domain reads DAGVTQSPTHLIKTRGQQVTLRCSPISGHKSVSWYQQVLGQGPQFIFQYYEKEERGRGNFPDRFSARQFPNYSSELNVNALLLGDSALYLCASRLVTGTGRTNEKLFFGSGTQLSVL.

This chain uses TRBV11-2 with TRBJ2-7; D is ambiguous. CDR1 is SGHAT, CDR2 FQNNGV, per germline. The V and J ends lost 2 bases and 2 bases respectively, with 4 bases between them. The CDR3 spans 12 residues. The CDR3 loop reads CASSLTPYEQYF. The CDR3, as DNA: TGTGCCAGCAGCTTAACACCCTACGAGCAGTACTTC.

The chain has TRBV9 and TRBJ2-7; 7 bases fit TRBD2. Looked up from germline, CDR1 is SGDLS and CDR2 is YYNGEE. The CDR3 covers 14 residues. Losses at the gene ends were 0 bases for V and 6 bases for J; bases not matched to a gene: 6. The CDR3 loop reads CASSVEEGRGEQYF. CDR3 nucleotide sequence: TGTGCCAGCAGCGTAGAGGAGGGGAGGGGCGAGCAGTACTTC. Full variable domain (missing parts from reference TRBV9 and TRBJ2-7): DSGVTQTPKHLITATGQRVTLRCSPRSGDLSVYWYQQSLDQGLQFLIQYYNGEERAKGNILERFSAQQFPDLHSELNLSSLELGDSALYFCASSVEEGRGEQYFGPGTRLTVT.

This clone came up a few times. J is TRBJ2-7 and V is TRBV5-1, with TRBD1 matching 7 bases. The V gene end was trimmed by 4 bases and the J gene end by 3 bases; junction bases not matched to a gene: 4. The CDR3 extends over 13 amino acids. Germline values: CDR1 SGHRS, CDR2 YFSETQ. CDR3: CASSRDSIYEQYF. The CDR3, as DNA: TGCGCCAGCAGCCGGGACAGCATCTACGAGCAGTACTTC.

By sample fraction, this clone is medium-sized. The V and J genes are TRBV12-5 and TRBJ2-2; D may be TRBD1 (6 bases). CDR3 length: 13 residues. Germline assignment: CDR1 LGHNT and CDR2 FRNRAP. V lost 4 bases and J lost 7, with 10 bases in between. The CDR3 is CASGSGANGELFF. The CDR3 DNA reads as TGTGCTAGTGGTTCAGGGGCCAACGGGGAGCTGTTTTTT. Based on the CDR3 plus reference TRBV12-5 and TRBJ2-2, the full variable domain is DARVTQTPRHKVTEMGQEVTMRCQPILGHNTVFWYRQTMMQGLELLAYFRNRAPLDDSGMPKDRFSAEMPDATLATLKIQPSEPRDSAVYFCASGSGANGELFFGEGSRLTVL.

The chain joins TRBV5-1 to TRBJ2-3, with D hard to call. CDR3 length equals 13 residues. Germline CDR1 SGHRS, CDR2 YFSETQ. The germline V and J ends were trimmed by 5 bases and 3 bases, with 10 bases remaining between them. The CDR3: CASRPGTTDTQYF. The CDR3 region has the DNA TGCGCCAGCAGACCAGGTACGACAGATACGCAGTATTTT.

The chain combines TRBV28 with TRBJ2-1; TRBD2 matches at 7 bases. The germline V gene encodes CDR1 MDHEN and CDR2 SYDVKM. This CDR3 spans 13 amino acids. V shed 9 bases, J shed 6 bases, and the junction held 8 bases outside the gene matches. The CDR3 DNA reads TGTGCCAGTGTGGGAGGGTTTGGCAATGAGCAGTTCTTC. Residues: CASVGGFGNEQFF. The full variable domain, rest sourced from reference TRBV28 and TRBJ2-1, is DVKVTQSSRYLVKRTGEKVFLECVQDMDHENMFWYRQDPGLGLRLIYFSYDVKMKEKGDIPEGYSVSREKKERFSLILESASTNQTSMYLCASVGGFGNEQFFGPGTRLTVL.

The chain is built from TRBV7-2 and TRBJ2-7, with a weak D call TRBD1 (6 bases). This CDR3 is built from 17 residues. V was trimmed by 2 bases and J by 2 bases, leaving 19 bases between them. From germline, CDR1 is SGHTA and CDR2 FQGNSA. The CDR3 loop reads CASSLRRPTGSAYEQYF. CDR3 sequence (DNA): TGTGCCAGCAGCTTACGGCGCCCTACAGGGAGCGCCTACGAGCAGTACTTC.